Presented here are 9 T cell receptor beta chains from one specimen sequenced in a study of blood T cell repertoires in COVID-19. Profiled with immunoSEQ multiplex PCR; TCRdb holds only in-frame clones, not every one. The repertoire has approximately 190,000 clones, approximately 90% of them found once; the top ten carry 6.2%. The specimen was peripheral blood. All receptors come from a woman in her 40s who had recovered from COVID-19.

This chain links TRBV29-1 with TRBJ2-7; the match to TRBD1 covers 10 bases. CDR3 length: 12 amino acids. V was clipped by 4 bases and J by 3 bases; unmatched bases: 0. Germline values: CDR1 SQVTM, CDR2 ANQGSEA. CDR3 sequence (DNA): TGCAGCGTTGGGGACAGGGGCTACGAGCAGTACTTC. Its protein product is CSVGDRGYEQYF.

DNA of the CDR3: TGTGCCAGCAGCTTAGAATTGGGGCCGACAGATACGCAGTATTTT. This codes for CASSLELGPTDTQYF. V usage is TRBV11-3 and J usage is TRBJ2-3; D might be TRBD1 (5 bases). Trimming pared 0 bases from V and 3 bases from J, leaving 10 bases between. Looked up from germline, CDR1 is SGHNT and CDR2 is YENEEA. The CDR3 is 15 amino acids.

The chain employs TRBV19 and TRBJ2-5, with 7 bases lining up with TRBD2. The ends lost 9 bases at V and 0 bases at J; junction bases unmatched: 7. Germline V lookup: CDR1 LNHDA, CDR2 SQIVND (reference sequence). This CDR3 is 14 amino acids long. Written as DNA, the CDR3 is TGTGCCAGCTCCCTAGCGGCGTACCAAGAGACCCAGTACTTC. It encodes CASSLAAYQETQYF.

V and J are TRBV7-9 and TRBJ2-2; D is possibly TRBD2 (5 bases). V was trimmed by 8 bases and J by 7 bases, leaving 17 bases between them. The CDR3 has 14 amino acids. Per the germline V gene, CDR1 is SEHNR and CDR2 is FQNEAQ (reference sequence). The DNA of the CDR3 is TGTGCCAGCGATCCGGACGCGGGTGGCGGGGAGCTGTTTTTT. Amino acid sequence: CASDPDAGGGELFF.

V usage is TRBV28 and J usage is TRBJ2-2; 9 bases match TRBD1. J was trimmed by 4 bases and V by 8 bases; bases with no gene match: 11. This CDR3 contains 16 residues. CDR1 MDHEN and CDR2 SYDVKM come from the germline V gene. For the CDR3, the DNA is TGTGCCAGCTTTTCAGCGGGACAGGGTGGCACCGGGGAGCTGTTTTTT. Translation gives CASFSAGQGGTGELFF.

The rearrangement uses TRBV18 and TRBJ2-7, with 15 bases identical to TRBD2. The germline gives CDR1 KGHSH, CDR2 LQKENI. This CDR3 is built from 19 residues. V lost 0 bases, J lost 4 bases, and 10 bases stayed unmatched. The CDR3 sequence: CASSPPGLAGGQLSYEQYF. The CDR3 coding sequence is TGTGCCAGCTCACCACCGGGACTAGCGGGAGGACAACTTAGTTACGAGCAGTACTTC.

This chain links TRBV27 with TRBJ2-2; TRBD2 aligns across 9 bases. V shed 8 bases and J 3 bases; nucleotides not matched to a gene: 10. CDR1 and CDR2 from the germline V gene are MNHEY and SMNVEV (reference sequence). The CDR3 has 16 residues. As DNA, the CDR3 is TGTGCCAGCCTCGCCCTAGCGGGATACGACACCGGGGAGCTGTTTTTT. Translating gives CASLALAGYDTGELFF.

A single count supports this clone. The V gene is TRBV9, the J gene TRBJ2-6; 7 nucleotides align to TRBD1. The germline CDR1 and CDR2 sequences are SGDLS and YYNGEE. Trimming cost V 1 base and J 3 bases; bases outside gene matches: 1. The CDR3 has 15 amino acids. The CDR3 sequence is CASSVRGLGANVLTF. For the CDR3, the DNA is TGTGCCAGCAGCGTAAGGGGGCTTGGGGCCAACGTCCTGACTTTC.

V gene TRBV7-8 combines with J gene TRBJ1-2; D unclear. V was cut by 1 base and J by 0 bases, with 12 bases left in between. Germline CDR1 reads SGHVS; CDR2 reads FQNEAQ. The CDR3 is made up of 16 amino acids. CDR3 sequence (DNA): TGTGCCAGCAGCTTAGGGCTAGTCTTTTCTAACTATGGCTACACCTTC. Amino acid sequence: CASSLGLVFSNYGYTF.